A selection of T cell receptor beta chains follows, all from one sample in a study of cytomegalovirus exposure and HLA in healthy donors. Sequencing used immunoSEQ multiplex PCR; TCRdb keeps in-frame clones, though not all of them. The repertoire includes roughly 250,000 clones, 80% of them detected once, and about 0.28% sits in the top ten. What was sequenced was PBMCs. The receptors come from a girl aged 2 to 9 in good health and CMV-seronegative. Both conserved end residues are part of each CDR3. The D gene is left open where the match is weak. Not every row has a clone size; where given, it reads once, few, many or a size class.

size: -; J: TRBJ2-4; D: TRBD1; V: TRBV6-1; DNA: TGTGCCAGCAGGCAGGGGGTAAACATTCAGTACTTC; CDR3: CASRQGVNIQYF
size: -; J: TRBJ1-1; D: -; V: TRBV27; DNA: TGTGCCAGCAGTTTATCCGTCCGGCGCGCAGGGCATCACACTGAAGCTTTCTTT; CDR3: CASSLSVRRAGHHTEAFF
size: -; J: TRBJ2-3; D: -; V: TRBV7-3; DNA: TGTGCCAGCAGCTTAGGTCTAGCTGCAGATACGCAGTATTTT; CDR3: CASSLGLAADTQYF
size: once; J: TRBJ1-1; D: -; V: TRBV6-5; DNA: TGTGCCAGCAGTTTCTCCTCCACAGACCTGAACACTGAAGCTTTCTTT; CDR3: CASSFSSTDLNTEAFF
size: -; J: TRBJ1-1; D: TRBD1; V: TRBV30; DNA: TGTGCCTGGAGTGATGATACAGGGGTCACTGAAGCTTTCTTT; CDR3: CAWSDDTGVTEAFF
size: once; J: TRBJ2-7; D: -; V: TRBV25-1; DNA: TGTGCCAGCAGTGAATTAGTATCCTACGAGCAGTACTTC; CDR3: CASSELVSYEQYF
size: -; J: TRBJ2-1; D: -; V: TRBV18; DNA: TGTGCCAGCTCACCACGCGGGGTCGGCGACAATGAGCAGTTCTTC; CDR3: CASSPRGVGDNEQFF
size: few; J: TRBJ1-2; D: -; V: TRBV27; DNA: TGTGCCAGCAGTCCCACCGGGGGCTATGGCTACACCTTC; CDR3: CASSPTGGYGYTF
size: -; J: TRBJ1-1; D: TRBD1; V: TRBV19; DNA: TGTGCCAGTAGTCCAAACCGAAGGGGACAGGGGTTCTCTGAAGCTTTCTTT; CDR3: CASSPNRRGQGFSEAFF
size: -; J: TRBJ2-7; D: TRBD2; V: TRBV27; DNA: TGTGCCAGCAGTCCCGGACTAGCGGGAGGTTTGGGTGAGTACTTC; CDR3: CASSPGLAGGLGEYF
size: -; J: TRBJ2-3; D: TRBD1; V: TRBV5-1; DNA: TGCGCCAGCAGCCTGGACAGGGGGCGCGCCACAGATACGCAGTATTTT; CDR3: CASSLDRGRATDTQYF
size: -; J: TRBJ1-4; D: -; V: TRBV27; DNA: TGTGCCAGCAGTTTCATAGGGGCCTCTAATGAAAAACTGTTTTTT; CDR3: CASSFIGASNEKLFF
size: -; J: TRBJ2-1; D: -; V: TRBV30; DNA: TGTGCCTGGAGTGTCGGGGTAAATGAGCAGTTCTTC; CDR3: CAWSVGVNEQFF
size: -; J: TRBJ2-1; D: -; V: TRBV27; DNA: TGTGCCAGCAGTCGACGGGGCTCCTACAATGAGCAGTTCTTC; CDR3: CASSRRGSYNEQFF
size: few; J: TRBJ1-4; D: -; V: TRBV18; DNA: TGTGCCAGCTCACCGATAGCAACTAATGAAAAACTGTTTTTT; CDR3: CASSPIATNEKLFF
size: -; J: TRBJ1-3; D: -; V: TRBV9; DNA: TGTGCCAGCAGCGTCGGGGACTCTGGAGGAAACACCATATATTTT; CDR3: CASSVGDSGGNTIYF
size: -; J: TRBJ1-1; D: -; V: TRBV4-2; DNA: TGTGCCAGCAGCCAAGCTACAGGGATGAACACTGAAGCTTTCTTT; CDR3: CASSQATGMNTEAFF
size: few; J: TRBJ2-5; D: -; V: TRBV7-9; DNA: TGTGCCAGCAGCTTAGGGGGCGCGAAGCCCGAGATTTGGGCCCAGTACTTC; CDR3: CASSLGGAKPEIWAQYF
size: -; J: TRBJ2-5; D: TRBD2; V: TRBV7-6; DNA: TGTGCCAGCAGCCTAACATGGAACGGGGGGAACCAAGAGACCCAGTACTTC; CDR3: CASSLTWNGGNQETQYF
size: -; J: TRBJ1-6; D: -; V: TRBV28; DNA: TGTGCCAGCAGTTTAGTACAGTATAATTCACCCCTCCACTTT; CDR3: CASSLVQYNSPLHF
size: once; J: TRBJ1-5; D: TRBD1; V: TRBV28; DNA: TGTGCCAGCAGTAAAGGGCCGACAGGGACCCAGCATTTT; CDR3: CASSKGPTGTQHF
size: -; J: TRBJ2-3; D: TRBD2; V: TRBV4-1; DNA: TGCGCCAGCAGCCAACTAATCGTAGCGGGAGTCAGGACAGATACGCAGTATTTT; CDR3: CASSQLIVAGVRTDTQYF
size: -; J: TRBJ2-7; D: -; V: TRBV7-2; DNA: TGTGCCAGCAGCCGCGATCTACCGTACTCCTACGAGCAGTACTTC; CDR3: CASSRDLPYSYEQYF
size: once; J: TRBJ1-1; D: TRBD1; V: TRBV18; DNA: TGTGCCAGCTCACCCCTTGCAGGGGGCGACACTGAAGCTTTCTTT; CDR3: CASSPLAGGDTEAFF
size: few; J: TRBJ2-7; D: TRBD2; V: TRBV4-2; DNA: TGTGCCAGCAGCCAAGATATGGCGGGGGGCTCCTACGAGCAGTACTTC; CDR3: CASSQDMAGGSYEQYF
size: -; J: TRBJ2-2; D: TRBD2; V: TRBV28; DNA: TGTGCCAGCAGCCAAGTCCGGGGAAGCGGGAGTATCGGGGAGCTGTTTTTT; CDR3: CASSQVRGSGSIGELFF
size: -; J: TRBJ2-7; D: TRBD2; V: TRBV6-1; DNA: TGTGCCAGCAAGGGTCTTGGGGGGGAAACCTACGAGCAGTACTTC; CDR3: CASKGLGGETYEQYF
size: -; J: TRBJ2-7; D: -; V: TRBV10-3; DNA: TGTGCCATCAGTGAGGGACGGACGGGGAATTACGAGCAGTACTTC; CDR3: CAISEGRTGNYEQYF
size: -; J: TRBJ2-3; D: -; V: TRBV6-5; DNA: TGTGCCAGCAGTCTACGAGGGCTCACAGATACGCAGTATTTT; CDR3: CASSLRGLTDTQYF
size: -; J: TRBJ2-1; D: -; V: TRBV27; DNA: TGTGCCAGCAGTTTAGGCCCGAATGAGCAGTTCTTC; CDR3: CASSLGPNEQFF
size: -; J: TRBJ2-5; D: -; V: TRBV5-1; DNA: TGCGCCAGCAGCTTGGAGGGGTTCCAAGAGACCCAGTACTTC; CDR3: CASSLEGFQETQYF
size: few; J: TRBJ2-2; D: -; V: TRBV7-6; DNA: TGTGCCAGCAGCTTAATGGCTAGCGTGAACACCGGGGAGCTGTTTTTT; CDR3: CASSLMASVNTGELFF
size: once; J: TRBJ2-7; D: TRBD1; V: TRBV6-1; DNA: TGTGCCAGCAGTGCCCAGACAGGGTACGAGCAGTACTTC; CDR3: CASSAQTGYEQYF
size: once; J: TRBJ2-3; D: TRBD2; V: TRBV29-1; DNA: TGCAGCGCAGAAGGCGGCGGGGGGACGGGGAGGACGCAGTATTTT; CDR3: CSAEGGGGTGRTQYF
size: -; J: TRBJ2-7; D: -; V: TRBV5-4; DNA: TGTGCCAGCAGCTTGGGGGCAAACTACGAGCAGTACTTC; CDR3: CASSLGANYEQYF
size: -; J: TRBJ2-1; D: -; V: TRBV6-4; DNA: TGTGCCAGCAGTCCGGGGACTTACAATGAGCAGTTCTTC; CDR3: CASSPGTYNEQFF
size: -; J: TRBJ1-1; D: -; V: TRBV5-1; DNA: TGCGCCAGCAGGGCAGGTCCAAACACTGAAGCTTTCTTT; CDR3: CASRAGPNTEAFF
size: few; J: TRBJ1-5; D: TRBD1; V: TRBV7-9; DNA: TGTGCCAGCAGGGGACAGGGGGCAGGACAGCCCCAGCATTTT; CDR3: CASRGQGAGQPQHF
size: -; J: TRBJ2-7; D: -; V: TRBV10-3; DNA: TGTGCCACCACGGAGCGTAGCTCCTACGAGCAGTACTTC; CDR3: CATTERSSYEQYF
size: -; J: TRBJ2-3; D: -; V: TRBV7-9; DNA: TGTGCCAGCAGCGTACCCGAGGATACGCAGTATTTT; CDR3: CASSVPEDTQYF
size: once; J: TRBJ2-7; D: TRBD2; V: TRBV5-4; DNA: TGTGCCAGCAGCCCCCCGGGACTAGCGACCTACGAGCAGTACTTC; CDR3: CASSPPGLATYEQYF
size: once; J: TRBJ1-1; D: TRBD1; V: TRBV2; DNA: TGTGCCAGCAGCGGGACAGCGAACACTGAAGCTTTCTTT; CDR3: CASSGTANTEAFF
size: -; J: TRBJ2-2; D: TRBD1; V: TRBV13; DNA: TGTGCCAGCAGCCAGTCCGACAGGGACACCGGGGAGCTGTTTTTT; CDR3: CASSQSDRDTGELFF
size: -; J: TRBJ1-5; D: -; V: TRBV2; DNA: TGTGCCAGCAGTGAACTCGCAGGGGCGAATCAGCCCCAGCATTTT; CDR3: CASSELAGANQPQHF
size: -; J: TRBJ2-7; D: TRBD2; V: TRBV6-6; DNA: TGTGCCAGCAGTTACCGGACTAGCCTGATTGGGGACGAGCAGTACTTC; CDR3: CASSYRTSLIGDEQYF
size: -; J: TRBJ1-6; D: -; V: TRBV28; DNA: TGTGCCAGCAGTCCACAGGATTTTGGGCCCACCCTCCACTTT; CDR3: CASSPQDFGPTLHF
size: -; J: TRBJ2-1; D: TRBD2; V: TRBV6-5; DNA: TGTGCCAGCAGTAAGGGACTAGACCACAATGAGCAGTTCTTC; CDR3: CASSKGLDHNEQFF
size: -; J: TRBJ2-2; D: TRBD2; V: TRBV7-2; DNA: TGTGCCAGCAGCTTAGGCCTTCTAGCGGGAGAGGTCGGGGAGCTGTTTTTT; CDR3: CASSLGLLAGEVGELFF
size: -; J: TRBJ2-7; D: -; V: TRBV10-3; DNA: TGTGCCAGCAATCCTAGTACCTACGAGCAGTACTTC; CDR3: CASNPSTYEQYF
size: -; J: TRBJ2-3; D: TRBD2; V: TRBV27; DNA: TGTGCCAGCAGTTTATCCACTAGCGGCACAGATACGCAGTATTTT; CDR3: CASSLSTSGTDTQYF
size: -; J: TRBJ2-5; D: -; V: TRBV9; DNA: TGTGCCAGCAGCGTAGGGGAGGCTGGAGAGACCCAGTACTTC; CDR3: CASSVGEAGETQYF
size: -; J: TRBJ1-5; D: TRBD1; V: TRBV6-4; DNA: TGTGCCAGCAGTGATAATTGGGGGACAGGGAGGGATCAGCCCCAGCATTTT; CDR3: CASSDNWGTGRDQPQHF
size: -; J: TRBJ2-7; D: TRBD2; V: TRBV5-1; DNA: TGCGCCAGCATGGGGGGGTCGTACGAGCAGTACTTC; CDR3: CASMGGSYEQYF
size: -; J: TRBJ2-1; D: -; V: TRBV9; DNA: TGTGCCAGCAGCGTTCGGGCAAACATTGGGGCTGAGCAGTTCTTC; CDR3: CASSVRANIGAEQFF
size: -; J: TRBJ2-7; D: -; V: TRBV5-5; DNA: TGTGCCAGCAGCTTGTGGGCAACGGCAGGCGACTCCTACGAGCAGTACTTC; CDR3: CASSLWATAGDSYEQYF
size: few; J: TRBJ2-2; D: -; V: TRBV10-3; DNA: TGTGCCATCAGTGTGCAGGGGATCAACACCGGGGAGCTGTTTTTT; CDR3: CAISVQGINTGELFF
size: -; J: TRBJ1-2; D: -; V: TRBV19; DNA: TGTGCCACCCAACCGGCACGCGGGACCGCTAACTATGGCTACACCTTC; CDR3: CATQPARGTANYGYTF
size: -; J: TRBJ2-5; D: -; V: TRBV29-1; DNA: TGCAGCTACCGGGCGGGGCTGGGGGAGACCCAGTACTTC; CDR3: CSYRAGLGETQYF
size: -; J: TRBJ1-2; D: -; V: TRBV6-1; DNA: TGTGCCAGCACGTCGGGGACACTAAGAGGCTATGGCTACACCTTC; CDR3: CASTSGTLRGYGYTF